This T cell receptor beta chain comes out of a study of cytomegalovirus exposure and HLA in healthy donors. General study results and limits: Cytomegalovirus status was reportedly diagnosed by the classifier with high specificity and sensitivity. In a later analysis, several top co-occurrence clusters appeared linked to parvovirus B19, influenza, CMV and Epstein-Barr virus. Researchers reported that three CMV-associated chains were confirmed in vitro as CMV antigen-specific.

Unrecorded immune exposure was likely among donors, who were nominally healthy when sampled. 60 Vbeta and 13 Jbeta primers were used in PCR. TCRdb keeps only in-frame clones here, not all; method: immunoSEQ multiplex PCR. The sample lists 170,000 or so clones, roughly 82% seen once, with approximately 0.55% in the top ten. Turning to this clone: Antigen: not known.

The CDR3 is 14 residues long. Germline-derived CDR1 and CDR2 are MNHEY and SVGAGI. V shed 1 base and J shed 3 bases, with 8 bases lying between them. V and J are TRBV6-5 and TRBJ2-3, with unresolved D. What was sequenced was PBMCs. This TCR derives from a woman in her forties or fifties in good health and CMV-seronegative. CDR3 loop: CASSYFAKTDTQYF. The CDR3 DNA follows: TGTGCCAGCAGTTACTTTGCTAAAACAGATACGCAGTATTTT.